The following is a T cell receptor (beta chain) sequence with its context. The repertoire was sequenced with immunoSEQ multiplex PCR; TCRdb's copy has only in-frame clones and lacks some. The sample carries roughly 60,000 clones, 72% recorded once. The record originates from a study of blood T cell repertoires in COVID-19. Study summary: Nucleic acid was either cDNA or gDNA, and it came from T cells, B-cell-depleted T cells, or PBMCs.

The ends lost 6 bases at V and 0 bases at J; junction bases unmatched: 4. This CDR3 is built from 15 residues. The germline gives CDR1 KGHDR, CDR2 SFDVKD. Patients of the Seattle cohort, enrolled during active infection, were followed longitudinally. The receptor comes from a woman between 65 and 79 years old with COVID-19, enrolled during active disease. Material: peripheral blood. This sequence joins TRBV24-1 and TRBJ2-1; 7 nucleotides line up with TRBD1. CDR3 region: CATSKGDSSYNEQFF. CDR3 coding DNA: TGTGCCACCAGTAAGGGGGACAGCTCCTACAATGAGCAGTTCTTC.